This T cell receptor (beta chain) is drawn from a study of long-term antiretroviral therapy in people with HIV. The assay used was immunoSEQ (version v3.0), run at survey level. TCRdb's copy holds only in-frame clones and misses some; the assay was immunoSEQ multiplex PCR. The table has around 30,000 clones, 85% seen once. V shed 7 bases and J 6 bases; nucleotides not matched to a gene: 5. Per germline, CDR1 SQVTM and CDR2 ANQGSEA. This CDR3 spans 12 amino acids. Notes on the study in general: Following ART, diversity rose but still fell short of transplant donor controls. The ART regimens used between 2004 and 2017 may be less effective than current ones.

Details on this clone: Its antigen is as yet unknown.

The origin of this receptor is a man aged 18 to 30 with HIV. This sequence joins TRBV29-1 and TRBJ2-7, with TRBD1 matching over 11 bases. Specimen: unsorted PBMCs, collected around 3.3 years after starting antiretroviral therapy. CDR3 protein: CSGHGTGGEQYF. CDR3 in DNA: TGCAGCGGACACGGGACAGGGGGCGAGCAGTACTTC.